This entry lists 23 T cell receptor beta chains sequenced from one sample in a study of glioma-infiltrating T cells after dendritic cell vaccination. Sequenced by immunoSEQ multiplex PCR; TCRdb stores in-frame clones only, minus some. The data contain about 92,000 clones, just over 85% of them singletons. Source: blood, taken before dendritic cell vaccination. These receptors all stem from a human donor with glioblastoma.

The CDR3 bases are TGTGCCAGCAGTGGACAGGGAAACAATGAGCAGTTCTTC. Protein: CASSGQGNNEQFF. This sequence joins TRBV25-1 and TRBJ2-1; TRBD1 agrees at 7 bases. The junction had 2 bases not matched to a gene; V was cut back by 4 bases and J by 5 bases. The germline gives CDR1 MGHDK, CDR2 SYGVNS. The CDR3 sequence is 13 residues long.

The chain combines TRBV27 with TRBJ1-5; 7 bases line up with TRBD1. Germline V gene sequence: CDR1 MNHEY, CDR2 SMNVEV (reference sequence). V trimming: 6 bases; J trimming: 1 base; junction bases outside the gene matches: 3. The CDR3 is 14 amino acids. CDR3 loop: CASRQTGSNQPQHF. Here the CDR3 DNA reads TGTGCCAGCAGGCAGACAGGGAGCAATCAGCCCCAGCATTTT.

This clone has a single count. The rearrangement joins TRBV4-1 to TRBJ2-7; 10 nucleotides align to TRBD1. The V segment lost 0 bases and the J segment 2 bases; nucleotides outside the gene matches: 4. The germline gives CDR1 MGHRA, CDR2 YSYEKL. The CDR3 loop spans 16 amino acids. The CDR3: CASSQEGQGTAYEQYF. DNA for the CDR3: TGCGCCAGCAGCCAAGAGGGACAGGGGACTGCCTACGAGCAGTACTTC.

The CDR3 nucleotides are TGTGCCAGCAGCTTAGTAGGGGTCCCTAGCACAGATACGCAGTATTTT. Protein: CASSLVGVPSTDTQYF. The chain uses TRBV7-2 and TRBJ2-3; possible D gene TRBD1, 5 bases. Germline assignment: CDR1 SGHTA and CDR2 FQGNSA. There are 16 residues in the CDR3. V was trimmed by 1 base and J by 0 bases, leaving 11 bases between them. Full variable domain (rest looked up from reference TRBV7-2 and TRBJ2-3): GAGVSQSPSNKVTEKGKDVELRCDPISGHTALYWYRQSLGQGLEFLIYFQGNSAPDKSGLPSDRFSAERTGGSVSTLTIQRTQQEDSAVYLCASSLVGVPSTDTQYFGPGTRLTVL.

The CDR3 is CASSEFSYEQFF. The CDR3 nucleotides read TGTGCCAGCAGTGAATTTAGCTATGAGCAGTTCTTC. J is TRBJ2-1 and V is TRBV28; no firm D call. The CDR3 runs to 12 residues. V lost 5 bases and J 8 bases, leaving 10 bases between the germline ends. Per the germline V gene, CDR1 is MDHEN and CDR2 is SYDVKM.

The V and J genes are TRBV2 and TRBJ2-2; D gene ambiguous. Per the germline V gene, CDR1 is SNHLY and CDR2 is FYNNEI. This CDR3 is built from 14 residues. V was trimmed by 4 bases and J by 3 bases, leaving 9 bases between them. The CDR3 reads CASSGTAYTGELFF. DNA for the CDR3: TGTGCCAGCAGTGGCACAGCCTACACCGGGGAGCTGTTTTTT.

CDR3 DNA sequence: TGTGCCAGCAGTTTATGGACAGGCGGATACGAGCAGTACTTC. Protein: CASSLWTGGYEQYF. The chain joins TRBV27 to TRBJ2-7; 7 bases align to TRBD1. Trimming at V came to 1 base and at J to 4 bases, leaving 4 bases not matched to a gene. CDR1 and CDR2 (germline): MNHEY, SMNVEV (reference sequence). The CDR3 is made up of 14 amino acids.

This clone came up once. The rearrangement joins TRBV6-5 to TRBJ2-4; D gene unclear. Germline assignment: CDR1 MNHEY and CDR2 SVGAGI. Between the trimmed V and J ends, which lost 7 bases and 7 bases, there was a span of 8 bases. This CDR3 has 11 amino acids. As DNA, the CDR3 is TGTGCCAGCACTTATATCAACATTCAGTACTTC. Its protein is CASTYINIQYF.

This chain connects TRBV2 to TRBJ2-3; weak D call: TRBD1 (6 bases). The CDR3 length is 14 residues. V lost 6 bases and J 4 bases, leaving 14 bases between the germline ends. Germline loops: CDR1 SNHLY, CDR2 FYNNEI. Here the CDR3 DNA reads TGTGCCAGCAGACGACAGGTGGGGTCAGATACGCAGTATTTT. Translating it yields CASRRQVGSDTQYF.

The table lists this clone with a few counts. The V gene is TRBV6-6, the J gene TRBJ2-1; TRBD2 might be the D (5 bases). The germline V and J ends were trimmed by 6 bases and 3 bases, with 12 bases remaining between them. CDR1 and CDR2 from the germline V gene are MNHNY and SVGAGI (reference sequence). This CDR3 spans 14 amino acids. The CDR3 DNA reads TGTGCCAGCAGCCACGGGATTCTCTACAATGAGCAGTTCTTC. Translating gives CASSHGILYNEQFF.

The CDR3 reads CASNSGGAIGTDTQYF. DNA of the CDR3: TGTGCCAGCAATAGCGGGGGGGCCATTGGTACAGATACGCAGTATTTT. J is TRBJ2-3 and V is TRBV7-2; 11 bases fit TRBD2. Per the germline V gene, CDR1 is SGHTA and CDR2 is FQGNSA. This CDR3 has 16 amino acids. Trimming at V came to 7 bases and at J to 3 bases, leaving 9 bases not matched to a gene.

The chain has TRBV27 and TRBJ2-7; 13 bases are shared with TRBD2. Germline assignment: CDR1 MNHEY and CDR2 SMNVEV (reference sequence). This CDR3 comprises 15 residues. V was pared by 5 bases and J by 6 bases, with 7 bases of the junction left unmatched. Written as DNA, the CDR3 is TGTGCCAGCAGTCTAAGGGGGACTAGCGGGGTCGAGCAGTACTTC. This sequence encodes CASSLRGTSGVEQYF.

This chain joins TRBV7-2 and TRBJ2-7; TRBD1 agrees at 9 bases. After removal of 5 bases from V and 9 bases from J, the junction contained 8 bases not matched to a gene. CDR3 length equals 13 residues. Germline CDR1 reads SGHTA; CDR2 reads FQGNSA. As DNA, the CDR3 is TGTGCCAGCAGCACGGGGACAGGGCCTGGGCAGTACTTC. It is translated as CASSTGTGPGQYF. Full variable domain (missing parts from reference TRBV7-2 and TRBJ2-7): GAGVSQSPSNKVTEKGKDVELRCDPISGHTALYWYRQSLGQGLEFLIYFQGNSAPDKSGLPSDRFSAERTGGSVSTLTIQRTQQEDSAVYLCASSTGTGPGQYFGPGTRLTVT.

The J gene is TRBJ1-2, the V gene TRBV10-2; TRBD1 is a possible D gene (5 bases). Germline assignment: CDR1 WSHSY and CDR2 SAAADI. V was pared by 3 bases and J by 8 bases, with 10 bases between. CDR3 length equals 12 residues. The CDR3 DNA follows: TGCGCCAGCAGTGAACGCGGGGACGGCTACACCTTC. Residues: CASSERGDGYTF.

V usage is TRBV7-2 and J usage is TRBJ2-7; 10 positions match TRBD2. The CDR3 covers 14 residues. The V gene's germline CDR1 is SGHTA and CDR2 FQGNSA. The junction had 9 bases not matched to a gene; V was cut back by 8 bases and J by 5 bases. This CDR3 is CASSPGLAYNEQYF. CDR3 bases: TGTGCCAGCTCCCCGGGACTAGCGTACAACGAGCAGTACTTC.

V and J are TRBV6-5 and TRBJ1-1; TRBD1 matches at 10 bases. CDR3 length equals 14 residues. The germline gives CDR1 MNHEY, CDR2 SVGAGI. Losses at the gene ends were 7 bases for V and 4 bases for J; bases not matched to a gene: 6. CDR3: CASKKGQGGTEAFF. For the CDR3, the DNA is TGTGCCAGCAAGAAAGGACAGGGGGGCACTGAAGCTTTCTTT.

V gene TRBV4-2 combines with J gene TRBJ1-5; D not certain. Germline assignment: CDR1 LGHNA and CDR2 YNFKEQ. V gave up 4 bases and J gave up 0 bases, with 13 bases separating them. The CDR3 totals 16 residues. The chain's CDR3 is CASSPWGGYSNQPQHF. As DNA, the CDR3 is TGTGCCAGCAGCCCATGGGGAGGTTATAGCAATCAGCCCCAGCATTTT.

The chain couples TRBV15 to TRBJ1-2; no clear D. CDR1 is LNHNV, CDR2 YYDKDF, per germline (reference sequence). The CDR3 totals 14 residues. The ends were cut back, 1 base at V and 7 bases at J, with 13 bases in the middle. The DNA for the CDR3 is TGTGCCACCAGCAGAGGTGGGGAGGGTAGTGGCTACACCTTC. It codes for CATSRGGEGSGYTF.

The rearrangement joins TRBV7-4 to TRBJ2-3, with D possibly matching TRBD1 (5 bases). CDR3 size: 17 residues. V was trimmed by 5 bases and J by 4 bases, leaving 22 bases between them. Germline V gene lookup returns CDR1 SGHVT and CDR2 SQSDAQ. CDR3 coding DNA: TGTGCCAGCAGCCCCGATTGCAGGGTACCTTTCTCAGATACGCAGTATTTT. As protein: CASSPDCRVPFSDTQYF.

This clone was seen just once. J is TRBJ2-2 and V is TRBV25-1; 8 bases are a match to TRBD1. V gave up 8 bases and J gave up 1 base; unmatched junction bases: 3. Per germline, CDR1 MGHDK and CDR2 SYGVNS. The CDR3 spans 14 residues. Here the CDR3 reads CASHDRGNTGELFF. CDR3 nucleotides: TGTGCCAGCCACGACAGGGGGAACACCGGGGAGCTGTTTTTT.

This clone appeared a single time. V gene TRBV2 combines with J gene TRBJ1-3, with 7 bases that match TRBD1. Germline lookup yields CDR1 SNHLY and CDR2 FYNNEI. The CDR3 loop spans 14 amino acids. With 6 bases clipped from V and 0 bases from J, the junction kept 2 bases outside the gene matches. In DNA form, the CDR3 reads TGTGCCAGCAGGACAGGGAACTCTGGAAACACCATATATTTT. It encodes CASRTGNSGNTIYF.

This clone was counted a few times. The genes are TRBV2 and TRBJ2-7; D gene uncertain. The CDR3 totals 12 residues. V gave up 6 bases and J gave up 1 base, with 7 bases separating them. CDR1 is SNHLY, CDR2 FYNNEI, per germline. CDR3 region: CASSLSSYEQYF. In DNA, the CDR3 is TGTGCCAGCAGCTTGTCGTCCTACGAGCAGTACTTC.

The chain has TRBV9 and TRBJ2-3, with D unresolved. CDR3 length equals 13 residues. Germline CDR1 SGDLS, CDR2 YYNGEE. Trimming shortened V by 8 bases and J by 6 bases, and 16 bases separated the two germline ends. The CDR3 DNA reads as TGTGCCAGTAAACCCTCCATCGGGGATACGCAGTATTTT. Its translation: CASKPSIGDTQYF. The variable domain in full, with the rest retrieved from reference TRBV9 and TRBJ2-3, is DSGVTQTPKHLITATGQRVTLRCSPRSGDLSVYWYQQSLDQGLQFLIQYYNGEERAKGNILERFSAQQFPDLHSELNLSSLELGDSALYFCASKPSIGDTQYFGPGTRLTVL.